The 10 T cell receptor beta chains below all came from one sample that was sequenced in a study of blood T cell repertoires in COVID-19. Profiled with immunoSEQ multiplex PCR; TCRdb holds only in-frame clones, not every one. The data hold some 70,000 clones, with 65% to 85% observed a single time. The sequencing sample was made of peripheral blood. These TCRs come from a man aged 45-65 years with COVID-19, enrolled during active disease.

The chain couples TRBV7-9 to TRBJ1-1; no clear D gene. V lost 0 bases and J lost 11, with 13 bases in between. The CDR3 is 13 residues long. CDR1 SEHNR and CDR2 FQNEAQ come from the germline V gene (reference sequence). CDR3 loop: CASSLALPGEAFF. The CDR3 coding sequence is TGTGCCAGCAGCTTAGCCTTACCGGGAGAGGCTTTCTTT.

The J gene is TRBJ1-1, the V gene TRBV12-3 or TRBV12-4; no reliable D call. Trimming stripped 7 bases from V and 1 base from J, with 10 bases between. The CDR3 is 13 amino acids. The CDR3: CASTLSGNTEAFF. The CDR3 coding sequence is TGTGCCAGCACCCTAAGCGGGAACACTGAAGCTTTCTTT.

This clone was observed a few times. The genes are TRBV28 and TRBJ2-7; D ambiguous. The V and J ends lost 4 bases and 4 bases respectively, with 5 bases between them. Germline CDR1 MDHEN, CDR2 SYDVKM. There are 11 residues in the CDR3. The CDR3 loop reads CASSSRYEQYF. CDR3 nucleotides: TGTGCCAGCAGTTCCCGTTACGAGCAGTACTTC.

This chain joins TRBV6-2 or TRBV6-3 and TRBJ2-1; TRBD1 matches at 11 bases. Germline loops: CDR1 MNHEY, CDR2 SVGEGT. The CDR3 is 17 amino acids. V shed 7 bases, J shed 4 bases, and the junction held 12 bases outside the gene matches. The CDR3 DNA reads as TGTGCCAGCACCCCAGGTCTCGGACAGGGGGCTTACAATGAGCAGTTCTTC. Translated, it gives CASTPGLGQGAYNEQFF.

This chain connects TRBV6-1 to TRBJ2-7; tentative D call: TRBD1 (6 bases). Germline-derived CDR1 and CDR2 are MNHNS and SASEGT. Trimming cost V 2 bases and J 0 bases, with 11 bases left between them. The CDR3 spans 15 residues. The CDR3, as DNA: TGTGCCAGCAGTGAAAGCCCGGACAGCTCCTACGAGCAGTACTTC. Protein product: CASSESPDSSYEQYF.

The chain carries TRBV6-5 and TRBJ2-1, with D tentatively TRBD1 (6 bases). CDR3 size: 15 residues. Trimming shortened V by 6 bases and J by 3 bases, and 15 bases separated the two germline ends. The germline gives CDR1 MNHEY, CDR2 SVGAGI. CDR3 sequence reads: CASSRSEGVYNEQFF. CDR3 nucleotides: TGTGCCAGCAGCCGTTCCGAGGGGGTCTACAATGAGCAGTTCTTC.

The V call is TRBV29-1, the J call TRBJ2-1; 7 nucleotides line up with TRBD1. Germline-derived CDR1 and CDR2 are SQVTM and ANQGSEA. After removal of 4 bases from V and 12 bases from J, the junction contained 18 bases not matched to a gene. The CDR3 spans 15 residues. CDR3 bases: TGCAGCGTTGCCATCCCCCAGGGGGATCGGACTCGGCAGTTCTTC. It encodes CSVAIPQGDRTRQFF.

The chain employs TRBV14 and TRBJ2-2, with D unresolved. V was cut by 1 base and J by 5 bases, with 8 bases left in between. Per germline, CDR1 SGHDN and CDR2 FVKESK. This CDR3 is built from 14 residues. CDR3 bases: TGTGCCAGCAGCCAAGTACGCACAACCGGGGAGCTGTTTTTT. Protein: CASSQVRTTGELFF.

This chain links TRBV6-4 with TRBJ2-2; tentatively, D is TRBD2 (6 bases). The V and J ends lost 4 bases and 6 bases respectively, with 12 bases between them. Germline V gene sequence: CDR1 MRHNA, CDR2 SNTAGT. CDR3 size: 14 residues. DNA of the CDR3: TGTGCCAGCAGTGCCGGACTATTCCCCGGGGAGCTGTTTTTT. This gives the protein CASSAGLFPGELFF.

The genes are TRBV28 and TRBJ1-2; TRBD1 agrees at 10 bases. J lost 6 bases, V lost 2 bases, and 3 bases had no gene match. The germline V gene encodes CDR1 MDHEN and CDR2 SYDVKM. The CDR3 is 14 amino acids. The CDR3 sequence: CASSLVGQGHGYTF. CDR3 coding DNA: TGTGCCAGCAGTTTAGTGGGACAGGGGCATGGCTACACCTTC.